One and the same sample provided the 4 T cell receptor beta chains below, sequenced in a study of blood T cell repertoires in COVID-19. Libraries were prepared by immunoSEQ multiplex PCR; TCRdb keeps only in-frame clonotypes and omits some of them. This sample has around 270,000 clones, with about 87% found just once. The sample comprised peripheral blood. The receptors shown here come from a man aged 55 to 70 who had recovered from COVID-19.

This sequence joins TRBV11-2 and TRBJ2-1, with D maybe TRBD2 (7 bases). This CDR3 contains 18 residues. V was clipped by 3 bases and J by 4 bases, with 22 bases between them. Germline assignment: CDR1 SGHAT and CDR2 FQNNGV. The CDR3 sequence is CASSFRKMGGRRYNEQFF. Here the CDR3 DNA reads TGTGCCAGCAGCTTCCGAAAGATGGGGGGGCGCAGGTACAATGAGCAGTTCTTC.

The V call is TRBV5-5, the J call TRBJ2-3, with D maybe TRBD2 (6 bases). CDR1 and CDR2 from the germline V gene are SGHKS and YYEKEE (reference sequence). With 4 bases removed from V and 0 bases from J, the gap between germline ends came to 12 bases. The CDR3 contains 15 residues. Here the CDR3 DNA reads TGTGCCAGCAGCGGCGGGACCCGGAGCACAGATACGCAGTATTTT. It codes for CASSGGTRSTDTQYF.

This clone was detected once. This sequence joins TRBV7-8 and TRBJ1-5; 12 nucleotides match TRBD1. J lost 6 bases, V lost 8 bases, and 5 bases had no gene match. The CDR3 sequence is 14 residues long. Germline V gene sequence: CDR1 SGHVS, CDR2 FQNEAQ. CDR3 region: CASSGTGGIQPQHF. The CDR3 nucleotides are TGTGCCAGCTCCGGGACAGGGGGCATTCAGCCCCAGCATTTT.

This chain uses TRBV3-1 (or the pseudogene TRBV3-2) with TRBJ2-7; the D gene is possibly TRBD1 (5 bases). This CDR3 region has 14 residues. CDR1 and CDR2 from the germline V gene are LGHDT and YNNKEL (reference sequence). The V and J ends lost 0 bases and 5 bases respectively, with 11 bases between them. The DNA for the CDR3 is TGTGCCAGCAGCCAAGAATGGCAGGGTCACGAGCAGTACTTC. It translates to CASSQEWQGHEQYF.